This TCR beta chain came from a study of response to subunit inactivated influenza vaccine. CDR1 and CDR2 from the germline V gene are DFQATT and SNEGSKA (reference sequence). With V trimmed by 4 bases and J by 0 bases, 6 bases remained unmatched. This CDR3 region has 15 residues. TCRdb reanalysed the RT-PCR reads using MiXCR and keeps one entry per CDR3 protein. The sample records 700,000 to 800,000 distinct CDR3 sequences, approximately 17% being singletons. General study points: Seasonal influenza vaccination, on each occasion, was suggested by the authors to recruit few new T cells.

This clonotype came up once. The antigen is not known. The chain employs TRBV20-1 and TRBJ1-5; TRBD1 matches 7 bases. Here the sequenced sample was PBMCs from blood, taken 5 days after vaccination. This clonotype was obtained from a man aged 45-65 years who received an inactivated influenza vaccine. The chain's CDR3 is CSATTGVYSNQPQHF. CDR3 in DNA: TGCAGTGCTACTACAGGGGTTTATAGCAATCAGCCCCAGCATTTT.